Listed below are T cell receptor beta chains from one sample, sequenced in a study of blood T cell repertoires in COVID-19. Assay: immunoSEQ multiplex PCR; the TCRdb copy retains only in-frame clones and omits some. There are fewer than 120,000 clones in the sample; 76% occur only once, and 3% to 4.5% lies in the top ten. The sample taken for sequencing was peripheral blood. These receptors came from a woman older than 75 with acute or convalescent COVID-19. Both conserved end residues are part of each CDR3. The D gene is left open where the match is weak. Clone sizes are given selectively: once, few, many, or a class where the clone is expanded.

abundance	len	v_gene	j_gene	d_gene	CDR3aa	CDR3nt
few	14	TRBV10-1	TRBJ2-5	-	CASSSGQAYETQYF	TGCGCCAGCAGCTCAGGGCAGGCTTACGAGACCCAGTACTTC
few	12	TRBV12-3/TRBV12-4	TRBJ1-4	-	CASSLEGEKLFF	TGTGCCAGCAGTTTGGAGGGAGAAAAACTGTTTTTT
-	15	TRBV5-1	TRBJ2-3	-	CASSPGHLGTDTQYF	TGCGCCAGCAGCCCCGGACATCTTGGGACAGATACGCAGTATTTT
-	16	TRBV28	TRBJ1-1	TRBD1	CASSSPGQGSRTEAFF	TGTGCCAGCAGTTCCCCGGGACAGGGGTCTCGAACTGAAGCTTTCTTT
-	15	TRBV10-3	TRBJ2-1	TRBD2	CAISESSGGASEQFF	TGTGCCATCAGTGAGTCGAGCGGGGGGGCGAGTGAGCAGTTCTTC
-	16	TRBV19	TRBJ1-2	TRBD1	CASSIHGQGQNYGYTF	TGTGCCAGTAGTATCCACGGACAGGGGCAAAACTATGGCTACACCTTC
few	16	TRBV2	TRBJ2-1	TRBD2	CASLSLGSGGGRLQFF	TGTGCCAGCCTCTCCCTGGGGAGCGGGGGCGGCAGATTGCAGTTCTTC
-	12	TRBV12-3/TRBV12-4	TRBJ1-2	-	CASSSGPKGYTF	TGTGCCAGCAGTTCAGGGCCTAAGGGCTACACCTTC
few	13	TRBV29-1	TRBJ1-2	-	CSVPTGLGYGYTF	TGCAGCGTTCCGACAGGCCTCGGCTATGGCTACACCTTC
-	20	TRBV5-3	TRBJ2-3	TRBD2	CARSLAARLAGGPSTDTQYF	TGTGCCAGAAGCTTGGCTGCTCGACTAGCGGGGGGGCCCAGCACAGATACGCAGTATTTT
-	17	TRBV30	TRBJ1-6	TRBD1	CAWSGFGRDRGNSPLHF	TGTGCCTGGAGTGGCTTTGGAAGGGACAGGGGGAATTCACCCCTCCACTTT
-	11	TRBV12-3/TRBV12-4	TRBJ2-5	TRBD2	CASSLGGFQYF	TGTGCCAGCAGTTTGGGGGGGTTCCAGTACTTC
-	15	TRBV7-2	TRBJ2-2	TRBD2	CASSKTSDGTGELFF	TGTGCCAGCAGCAAAACTAGCGATGGCACCGGGGAGCTGTTTTTT
-	14	TRBV7-9	TRBJ1-2	TRBD1	CASSSDRERGGYTF	TGTGCCAGCAGCTCCGACAGGGAGAGGGGCGGCTACACCTTC
once	16	TRBV5-1	TRBJ2-3	-	CASSTAGQRGTDTQYF	TGCGCCAGCAGCACTGCGGGACAGAGAGGCACAGATACGCAGTATTTT
-	19	TRBV5-1	TRBJ2-4	TRBD1	CASSSGTGGAGVAKNIQYF	TGCGCCAGCAGCTCCGGGACAGGGGGCGCAGGGGTAGCCAAAAACATTCAGTACTTC
-	15	TRBV3-1/TRBV3-2	TRBJ2-7	-	CASSQDNNEVYEQYF	TGTGCCAGCAGCCAAGATAATAACGAGGTCTACGAGCAGTACTTC
-	14	TRBV5-4	TRBJ1-6	-	CASSPREDNSPLHF	TGTGCCAGCAGCCCCCGCGAGGATAATTCACCCCTCCACTTT
few	15	TRBV2	TRBJ1-6	-	CASSNSGMVSSPLHF	TGTGCCAGCAGTAATTCGGGAATGGTGTCTTCACCCCTCCACTTT
-	16	TRBV4-1	TRBJ2-5	TRBD2	CASSQKAGGLAETQYF	TGCGCCAGCAGCCAAAAAGCGGGGGGACTCGCCGAGACCCAGTACTTC
-	15	TRBV11-2	TRBJ1-4	TRBD1	CASSLWGQGDEKLFF	TGTGCCAGCAGCTTATGGGGACAGGGGGATGAAAAACTGTTTTTT
-	18	TRBV24-1	TRBJ2-3	TRBD2	CATSDGLAGGPSTDTQYF	TGTGCCACCAGTGACGGACTAGCGGGGGGGCCAAGCACAGATACGCAGTATTTT
-	13	TRBV5-1	TRBJ1-2	-	CASSSRGDYGYTF	TGCGCCAGCAGCTCCAGAGGCGACTATGGCTACACCTTC
-	11	TRBV2	TRBJ2-1	-	CAGSYYNEQFF	TGTGCCGGCAGTTACTACAATGAGCAGTTCTTC
-	11	TRBV28	TRBJ1-5	-	CASSLEATQHF	TGTGCCAGCAGTTTAGAGGCAACCCAGCATTTT
few	12	TRBV5-1	TRBJ2-5	-	CASSSGEETQYF	TGCGCCAGCAGCTCGGGAGAAGAGACCCAGTACTTC
-	15	TRBV4-3	TRBJ2-2	-	CPSPRLGQNTGELFF	TGCCCCAGCCCCCGACTGGGACAGAACACCGGGGAGCTGTTTTTT
many	16	TRBV28	TRBJ2-7	TRBD2	CASTGLAGDSPYEQYF	TGTGCCAGCACGGGGCTAGCGGGTGATTCCCCGTACGAGCAGTACTTC
-	16	TRBV7-3	TRBJ1-3	-	CASSRAPGTKLTTIYF	TGTGCCAGCAGCCGAGCCCCCGGGACAAAACTAACCACCATATATTTT
-	12	TRBV29-1	TRBJ1-1	-	CSVAGFNTEAFF	TGCAGCGTAGCAGGGTTCAACACTGAAGCTTTCTTT